A selection of T cell receptor beta chains follows, all from one sample in a study of breast tumors, draining lymph nodes, adjacent tissues. TCRdb analysed the multiplex PCR reads with MiXCR anew, one entry per CDR3 protein. Among 20,000 to 25,000 distinct CDR3 sequences listed, under 75% were seen once. The material sequenced was tumor-adjacent breast tissue. Receptors were obtained from a female donor with breast cancer. Some clones in this sample may be carry-over from other donors' samples. The CDR3 runs from the conserved cysteine through the conserved F or W. D genes are given only for firm matches. Expanded clones get a size class; other rows say once, few or many, or leave the size out.

V gene	clone size	J gene	D gene	CDR3 protein	CDR3 DNA
TRBV29-1	few	TRBJ2-5	-	CSVGGGEETQYF	TGCAGCGTAGGAGGGGGGGAGGAGACCCAGTACTTC
TRBV7-2	many	TRBJ2-1	-	CASSLSSLGRNEQFF	TGTGCCAGCAGCCTATCGAGCCTCGGTCGCAATGAGCAGTTCTTC
TRBV4-1	medium-sized	TRBJ2-7	-	CASSPQDGEYEQYF	TGCGCCAGCAGCCCCCAGGACGGCGAGTACGAGCAGTACTTC
TRBV20-1	-	TRBJ2-3	-	CSAREPGTSTDTQYF	TGCAGTGCTAGAGAACCGGGGACTAGCACAGATACGCAGTATTTT
TRBV19	-	TRBJ1-5	-	CASSIGVSNQPQHF	TGTGCCAGTAGTATCGGGGTTAGCAATCAGCCCCAGCATTTT
TRBV5-1	-	TRBJ1-2	TRBD1	CASSLDRGLGYTF	TGCGCCAGCAGCTTGGACAGGGGGCTCGGCTACACCTTC
TRBV5-8	-	TRBJ1-2	-	CASSPTGQLGGYGNTF	TGTGCCAGCAGCCCCACTGGACAGCTTGGGGGGTATGGCAACACCTTC
TRBV7-9	-	TRBJ1-6	-	CASSLGGLVNSPLHF	TGTGCCAGCAGCTTAGGAGGGTTGGTTAATTCACCCCTCCACTTT
TRBV5-6	many	TRBJ1-1	-	CASTTRASFAFF	TGTGCCAGCACCACCCGTGCGTCCTTCGCTTTCTTT
TRBV2	many	TRBJ1-4	-	CATTTWDRARPQELFF	TGTGCCACTACAACATGGGATCGGGCCCGACCTCAAGAACTGTTTTTT
TRBV20-1	-	TRBJ2-3	-	CSASGSTDTQYF	TGCAGTGCTAGCGGGTCCACAGATACGCAGTATTTT
TRBV10-2	-	TRBJ2-5	TRBD2	CASSSGGLAGDGETQYF	TGCGCCAGCAGTAGTGGGGGACTAGCGGGAGATGGAGAGACCCAGTACTTC
TRBV7-2	-	TRBJ2-5	-	CASSLDGGVAETQYF	TGTGCCAGCAGCTTAGACGGGGGAGTAGCGGAGACCCAGTACTTC
TRBV5-8	many	TRBJ2-7	TRBD1	CASSPSTGNYEQYF	TGTGCCAGCAGCCCTTCGACAGGGAATTACGAGCAGTACTTC
TRBV7-9	-	TRBJ1-3	TRBD1	CASSSTGGGGNTIHF	TGTGCCAGCAGCTCAACAGGGGGCGGTGGAAACACCATACATTTT
TRBV19	-	TRBJ2-1	TRBD2	CASTGLAGAYNEQFF	TGTGCCAGTACGGGCCTAGCGGGAGCCTACAATGAGCAGTTCTTC
TRBV7-2	few	TRBJ2-3	TRBD1	CASSPRDRGTYTQYF	TGTGCCAGCAGCCCGCGGGACAGGGGAACCTATACGCAGTATTTT
TRBV20-1	-	TRBJ2-7	TRBD1	CSARWDSPYEQYF	TGCAGTGCTAGATGGGACAGCCCCTACGAGCAGTACTTC
TRBV9	medium-sized	TRBJ1-6	-	CASSVEAGGSPLHF	TGTGCCAGCAGCGTAGAAGCGGGCGGGTCACCCCTCCACTTT
TRBV5-1	-	TRBJ2-1	TRBD1	CASSLSNTGGGEQFF	TGCGCCAGCAGCTTATCAAATACAGGGGGTGGTGAGCAGTTCTTC
TRBV6-6	many	TRBJ2-6	-	CASRRSGANVLTF	TGTGCCAGCAGGCGCTCTGGGGCCAACGTCCTGACTTTC
TRBV11-2	-	TRBJ2-6	-	CASSNGPGSGANVLTF	TGTGCCAGCTCCAACGGGCCGGGTTCTGGGGCCAACGTCCTGACTTTC
TRBV29-1	-	TRBJ1-3	-	CSVGFASASTGNTIYF	TGCAGCGTTGGTTTTGCTTCAGCTTCTACTGGAAACACCATATATTTT
TRBV6-2/TRBV6-3	many	TRBJ2-3	-	CASSQSRGFGSTDTQYF	TGTGCCAGCAGTCAGAGCCGAGGCTTCGGAAGCACAGATACGCAGTATTTT
TRBV7-9	-	TRBJ2-7	TRBD2	CASSSLAGPYEQYF	TGTGCCAGCAGCTCTCTAGCGGGGCCGTACGAGCAGTACTTC
TRBV7-9	many	TRBJ2-1	-	CASSLKGASYNEQFF	TGTGCCAGCAGCTTAAAAGGAGCCTCCTACAATGAGCAGTTCTTC
TRBV7-2	many	TRBJ2-3	TRBD2	CASSLDGLGTSGGSTDTQYF	TGTGCCAGCAGCTTAGATGGGCTGGGGACTAGCGGGGGGAGCACAGATACGCAGTATTTT
TRBV12-5	-	TRBJ2-3	-	CASGFSGSTDTQYF	TGTGCTAGTGGTTTTAGTGGAAGCACAGATACGCAGTATTTT
TRBV5-1	-	TRBJ2-2	TRBD2	CASSGGLAGGLTGELFF	TGCGCCAGCAGCGGTGGACTAGCGGGAGGTCTCACCGGGGAGCTGTTTTTT
TRBV5-6	-	TRBJ1-6	TRBD1	CASSLGGGQSPLHF	TGTGCCAGCAGCTTGGGCGGGGGACAGTCACCCCTCCACTTT
TRBV20-1	-	TRBJ2-7	-	CSADKGNEQYF	TGCAGCGCTGACAAGGGAAACGAGCAGTACTTC
TRBV7-2	-	TRBJ2-2	-	CASSLQGNGELFF	TGTGCCAGCAGCTTACAGGGTAACGGGGAGCTGTTTTTT